This T cell receptor beta chain is from a study of low-dose radiotherapy and immunotherapy resistance in tumors. As for the study in general: Doses delivered to Cohort 2 were 1 Gy per fraction every two weeks, amounting to 13 Gy over 26 weeks.

Stated time point: before trial treatment. The donors' treatment consisted of nivolumab, ipilimumab, aspirin, low-dose cyclophosphamide and low-dose radiotherapy. As a condition of eligibility, patients had advanced solid tumors lacking tumor-infiltrating lymphocytes. The length of the CDR3 is 15 residues. CDR1 is SQVTM, CDR2 ANQGSEA, per germline. Trimming removed 2 bases at V and 8 bases at J, with 21 bases between. Alpha- and beta-chain coverage of first-strand cDNA came from TRAV- and TRBV-specific primers. Amplification, which lasted roughly 22 PCR cycles, used a constant-region primer and V-primer adapter to amplify TCRs. TCRdb reprocessed the reads via MiXCR and lists one record per CDR3 protein. Among about 64,000 distinct CDR3 sequences, around 27% were seen once, and the ten largest hold about 7%. Ten or more counts support this clonotype.

This TCR was sampled from a male donor with rectosigmoid adenocarcinoma. The chain recombines TRBV29-1 with TRBJ1-2, with no clear D. The source material was PBMCs, sampled before treatment. The CDR3 sequence: CSVERSYSQYGGYTF. CDR3 nucleotides: TGCAGCGTTGAACGCAGTTACAGCCAATACGGCGGCTACACCTTC.